This paragraph reports one T cell receptor beta chain. Sequencing was performed with immunoSEQ multiplex PCR; in TCRdb, only in-frame clones are kept and a portion is missing. The table shows some 68,000 clones, with roughly 94% occurring only once. The record originates from a study of cytomegalovirus exposure and HLA in healthy donors. The germline gives CDR1 SGDLS, CDR2 YYNGEE. The CDR3 is 14 amino acids. V was shortened by 0 bases and J by 6 bases, with 9 bases between the two germline ends. The origin of this receptor is a man younger than 30 in good health and CMV-seropositive. The chain has TRBV9 and TRBJ2-2; D is perhaps TRBD1 (6 bases). The sequenced material came from PBMCs. CDR3 region: CASSVATGAGELFF. The CDR3 DNA sequence: TGTGCCAGCAGCGTAGCGACAGGTGCCGGGGAGCTGTTTTTT.